Listed here are 6 T cell receptor beta chains from one sample, sequenced in a study of blood T cell repertoires in COVID-19 (dated by TCRdb to 2018 to 2021). The library came from the immunoSEQ multiplex PCR assay. TCRdb obtained this table from immuneACCESS and retained in-frame rearrangements with V and J assigned. These tables miss some clones; where compared with another copy, unresolved V genes account for less than half of the shortfall, and the remainder is unexplained. The sample has 380,000 or so clones on record, around 90% of them singletons. The ten most abundant clones make up around 2.1% of the sample. Sequenced: PBMCs or T cells enriched from blood (not recorded which). Receptors were obtained from a woman between 40 and 55 years old with acute COVID-19.

V and J are TRBV15 and TRBJ2-1; D ambiguous. The CDR3 extends over 14 amino acids. Germline CDR1 is LNHNV and CDR2 is YYDKDF (reference sequence). V was shortened by 1 base and J by 6 bases, with 10 bases between the two germline ends. The CDR3 reads CATSRVADSNEQFF. The CDR3 DNA reads TGTGCCACCAGCAGAGTGGCAGATTCCAATGAGCAGTTCTTC.

This rearrangement joins TRBV6-2 or TRBV6-3 to TRBJ1-2; D is undetermined. V was clipped by 5 bases and J by 4 bases, with 17 bases between them. The germline CDR1 and CDR2 sequences are MNHEY and SVGEGT. This CDR3 spans 15 amino acids. The CDR3 reads CASSPPPGRSYGYTF. The CDR3 DNA reads as TGTGCCAGCAGTCCCCCCCCGGGTAGGAGCTATGGCTACACCTTC.

The chain links TRBV28 to TRBJ2-3; possible D gene TRBD1, 6 bases. Germline CDR1 MDHEN, CDR2 SYDVKM. The CDR3 spans 16 residues. The V end was cut by 6 bases, the J end by 2 bases, with 18 bases between. As DNA, the CDR3 is TGTGCCAGCAGATCGGGACACCCGAAACCCACAGATACGCAGTATTTT. As protein: CASRSGHPKPTDTQYF.

This clone was seen a few times. The chain uses TRBV7-8 and TRBJ1-5, with 7 bases fitting TRBD1. The CDR3 has 14 residues. Germline CDR1 and CDR2: SGHVS and FQNEAQ. The trim removed 5 bases at V and 7 bases at J, leaving 8 bases unmatched. The CDR3, as DNA: TGTGCCAGCAGCCCTAACAGGGGTCAGCAGCCCCAGCATTTT. It translates to CASSPNRGQQPQHF.

The CDR3, as DNA: TGTGCCACCAGTGACCCAGGGGGCGATGAGCAGTTCTTC. This sequence encodes CATSDPGGDEQFF. V gene TRBV24-1 combines with J gene TRBJ2-1; TRBD1 matches at 8 bases. Unmatched junction bases numbered 3, after V lost 4 bases and J lost 8 bases. Germline V gives CDR1 KGHDR, CDR2 SFDVKD. This CDR3 has 13 amino acids.

The chain couples TRBV27 to TRBJ1-2; TRBD1 might be the D (5 bases). Between the trimmed V and J ends, which lost 1 base and 4 bases, there was a span of 16 bases. Germline CDR1 MNHEY, CDR2 SMNVEV (reference sequence). This CDR3 region has 16 residues. CDR3 region: CASSLFTLDSSYGYTF. CDR3 sequence (DNA): TGTGCCAGCAGTTTATTTACCCTAGACAGCTCCTATGGCTACACCTTC.